This record looks at one T cell receptor beta chain sequence and its context. Its antigen is not yet known. Per-nucleotide qualities are absent, and no much larger clonotype sits a single base away. The cysteine opens and the phenylalanine closes a CDR3 of 16 amino acids. Kept here is only the CDR3 DNA, which spans 48 bases and is read in frame from base 1. As encoded in the germline V gene, CDR1 is SGDLS while CDR2 is YYNGEE. The V end loses 0 bases and the J end loses 4 bases, and a stretch of 16 bases separates them. This record belongs to a study of blood T cell repertoires in COVID-19 (TCRdb year 2020). As for the study more broadly: Collaborator samples came from the United States, Italy and Spain and covered acute and convalescent phases of COVID-19. HLA class I and class II types, where available, came from metadata supplied by the sample provider rather than from assay-based typing. The repertoires were made available in a free public database intended to serve as a resource for research on the immune response to SARS-CoV-2. Samples were obtained from the ongoing ImmuneRACE study (first 160 participants) and from about 1,300 subjects provided by 6 global collaborators. The dataset comprised deeply sampled blood TCRbeta repertoires from subjects exposed to, actively infected with, or recovered from COVID-19. Sample metadata almost always included a de-identified subject ID, COVID-19 status, age in years and sex. The prospective study material was composed of cDNA or gDNA derived from T cells, B-cell-depleted T cells, or PBMCs. Broad study findings and their caveats: The quantity of clinical and demographic metadata differed by source and by participant and was supplied without curation.

In the prospective study, participants were about 18 to 95 years old, resided in under 30 geographic areas of the United States, and were enrolled through a virtual design. To assign participants to cohorts, the prospective study relied on clinical history that participants themselves reported in a screening survey and a study questionnaire. Recovered participants in ImmuneRACE Cohort 3 were defined as having two consecutive negative NP/OP PCR tests, clearance from a healthcare professional, or resolution of symptoms. In the prospective study, mobile phlebotomists collected whole blood, serum and a nasopharyngeal or oropharyngeal swab from each participant. Prospective study participants could optionally give additional blood draws and questionnaires over an approximately two-month period. Before DNA extraction, prospective study blood samples were shipped either frozen or at room temperature.

TCRbeta CDR3 regions were amplified from genomic DNA by means of the immunoSEQ Assay, a bias-controlled multiplex PCR. The authors processed their data as follows. Nucleated cell counts per sample were estimated from amplification of reference gene primers within the assay. To quantify the absolute abundance of each unique TCRbeta CDR3 rearrangement, sequence reads were collapsed and filtered. Productive Simpson clonality was computed per sample as the square root of Simpson's diversity index over productive rearrangements. What TCRdb holds here is the immuneACCESS table cut down to in-frame rearrangements. Part of the clones is not present; checked against another copy, under half of the missing clones reflect an unresolved V gene, and the others are unexplained. The V and J calls and the clone size are those of that table, but D and trimming were determined from the DNA. The sample contains approximately 300,000 clones, over 75% of them found a single time. The biggest ten clones account for approximately 5.3% of the sample.

The V gene is TRBV9 and the J gene is TRBJ1-2, with no reliable assignment of the D segment. This receptor was taken from a woman in her 30s who had recovered from COVID-19. The sample taken for sequencing was PBMCs or T cells enriched from blood (not recorded which). CDR3 protein: CASSVASGFSSYGYTF. In nucleotides, the sequence is TGTGCCAGCAGCGTAGCTTCGGGGTTTTCTAGCTATGGCTACACCTTC.